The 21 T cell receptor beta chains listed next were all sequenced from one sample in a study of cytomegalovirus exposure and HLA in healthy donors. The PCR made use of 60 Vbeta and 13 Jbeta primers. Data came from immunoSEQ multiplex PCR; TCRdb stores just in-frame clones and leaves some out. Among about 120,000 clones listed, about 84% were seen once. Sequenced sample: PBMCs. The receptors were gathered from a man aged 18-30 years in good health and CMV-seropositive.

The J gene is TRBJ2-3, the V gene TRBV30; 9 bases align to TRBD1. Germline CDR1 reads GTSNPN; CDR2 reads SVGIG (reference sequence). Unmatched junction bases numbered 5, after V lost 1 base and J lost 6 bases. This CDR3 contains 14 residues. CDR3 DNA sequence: TGTGCCTGGAGTGCGGGACAGGGAAGGGATACGCAGTATTTT. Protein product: CAWSAGQGRDTQYF.

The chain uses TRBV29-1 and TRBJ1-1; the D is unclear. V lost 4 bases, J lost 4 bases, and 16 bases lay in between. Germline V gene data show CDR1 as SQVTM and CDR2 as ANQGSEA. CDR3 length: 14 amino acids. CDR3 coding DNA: TGCAGCGTTGGGGGAGGTTTTTGGGGCACTGAAGCTTTCTTT. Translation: CSVGGGFWGTEAFF.

CDR3 loop: CASSLNQGRSNEKLFF. The CDR3 nucleotides are TGTGCCAGCAGCTTAAACCAGGGCCGTAGTAATGAAAAACTGTTTTTT. The chain recombines TRBV7-6 with TRBJ1-4; possible D gene TRBD1, 5 bases. This CDR3 comprises 16 residues. V was clipped by 2 bases and J by 4 bases, with 14 bases between them. Per germline, CDR1 SGHVS and CDR2 FNYEAQ.

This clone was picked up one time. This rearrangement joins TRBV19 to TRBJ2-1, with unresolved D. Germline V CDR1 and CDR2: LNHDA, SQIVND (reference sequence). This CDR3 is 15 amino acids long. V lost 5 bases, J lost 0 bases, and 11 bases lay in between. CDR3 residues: CASSPGLSSYNEQFF. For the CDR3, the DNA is TGTGCCAGTAGTCCTGGGCTGAGCTCCTACAATGAGCAGTTCTTC.

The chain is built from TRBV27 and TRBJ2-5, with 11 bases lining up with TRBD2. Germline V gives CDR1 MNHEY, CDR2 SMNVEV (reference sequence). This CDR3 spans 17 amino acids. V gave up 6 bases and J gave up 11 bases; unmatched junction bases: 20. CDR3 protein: CASSPRGTSGSRTEQYF. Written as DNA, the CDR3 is TGTGCCAGCAGCCCAAGGGGAACTAGCGGGAGTCGTACAGAGCAGTACTTC.

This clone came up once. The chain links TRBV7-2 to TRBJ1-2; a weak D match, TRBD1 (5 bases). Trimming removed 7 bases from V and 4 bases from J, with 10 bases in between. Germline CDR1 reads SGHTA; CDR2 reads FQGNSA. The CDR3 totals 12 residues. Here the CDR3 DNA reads TGTGCCAGCACCACAGGTACCTATGGCTACACCTTC. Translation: CASTTGTYGYTF.

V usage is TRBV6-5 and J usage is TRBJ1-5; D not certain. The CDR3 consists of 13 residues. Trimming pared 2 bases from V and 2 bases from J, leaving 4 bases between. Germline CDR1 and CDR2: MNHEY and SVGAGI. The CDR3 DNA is TGTGCCAGCAGTTACCGTGGCAATCAGCCCCAGCATTTT. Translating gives CASSYRGNQPQHF.

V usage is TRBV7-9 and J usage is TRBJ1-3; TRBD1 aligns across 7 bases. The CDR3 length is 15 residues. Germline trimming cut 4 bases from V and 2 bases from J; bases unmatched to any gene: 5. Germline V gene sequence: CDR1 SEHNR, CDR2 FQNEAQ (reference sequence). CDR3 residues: CASSSPDRAGNTIYF. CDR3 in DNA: TGTGCCAGCAGCTCCCCCGACAGGGCTGGAAACACCATATATTTT.

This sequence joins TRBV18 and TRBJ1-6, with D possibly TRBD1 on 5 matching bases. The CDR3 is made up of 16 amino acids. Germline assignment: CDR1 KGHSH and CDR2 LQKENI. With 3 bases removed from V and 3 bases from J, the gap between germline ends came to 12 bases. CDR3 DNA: TGTGCCAGCTCACCGGACCCCGACAGCTATAATTCACCCCTCCACTTT. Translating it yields CASSPDPDSYNSPLHF.

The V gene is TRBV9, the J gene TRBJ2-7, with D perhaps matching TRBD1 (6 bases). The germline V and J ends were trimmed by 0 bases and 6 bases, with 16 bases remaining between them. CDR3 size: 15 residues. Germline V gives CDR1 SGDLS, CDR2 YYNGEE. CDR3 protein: CASSVGGDPQGEQYF. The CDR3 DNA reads TGTGCCAGCAGCGTAGGAGGGGACCCACAGGGCGAGCAGTACTTC.

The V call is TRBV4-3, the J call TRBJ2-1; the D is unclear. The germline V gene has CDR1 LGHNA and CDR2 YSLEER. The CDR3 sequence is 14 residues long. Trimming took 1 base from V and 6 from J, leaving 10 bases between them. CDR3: CASSQGRRTNEQFF. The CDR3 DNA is TGCGCCAGCAGCCAAGGAAGGAGAACCAATGAGCAGTTCTTC.

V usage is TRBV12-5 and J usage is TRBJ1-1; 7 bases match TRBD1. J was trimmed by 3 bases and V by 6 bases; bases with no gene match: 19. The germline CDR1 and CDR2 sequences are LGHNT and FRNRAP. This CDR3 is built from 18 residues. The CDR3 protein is CASGGQLTYSLRYTEAFF. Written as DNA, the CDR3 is TGTGCTAGTGGGGGACAGCTAACCTACTCTTTACGTTACACTGAAGCTTTCTTT.

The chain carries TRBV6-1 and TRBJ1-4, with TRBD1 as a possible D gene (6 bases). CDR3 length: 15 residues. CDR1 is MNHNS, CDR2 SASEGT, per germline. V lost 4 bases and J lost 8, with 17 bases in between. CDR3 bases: TGTGCCAGCAGTGCGAACACAGGGTGGGAGGAAAAACTGTTTTTT. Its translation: CASSANTGWEEKLFF.

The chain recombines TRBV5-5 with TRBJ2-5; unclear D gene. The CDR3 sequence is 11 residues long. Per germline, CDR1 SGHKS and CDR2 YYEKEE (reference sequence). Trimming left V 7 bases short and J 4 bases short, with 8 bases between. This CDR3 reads CASGRLETQYF. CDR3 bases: TGTGCCAGCGGCCGCTTAGAGACCCAGTACTTC.

CDR3 coding DNA: TGTGCCAGCAGTGCAGAGGGAGGGCCTGAAAATGAGCAGTTCTTC. Protein sequence: CASSAEGGPENEQFF. The chain uses TRBV2 and TRBJ2-1; 7 bases map to TRBD2. The germline V gene has CDR1 SNHLY and CDR2 FYNNEI. The CDR3 covers 15 residues. V shed 4 bases, J shed 7 bases, and the junction held 10 bases outside the gene matches.

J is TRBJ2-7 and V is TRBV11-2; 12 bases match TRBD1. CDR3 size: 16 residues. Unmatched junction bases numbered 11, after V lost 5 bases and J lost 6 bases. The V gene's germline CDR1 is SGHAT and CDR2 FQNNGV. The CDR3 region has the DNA TGTGCCAGCAGCATCCACCCGGGACAGGGGGCTTCCGAGCAGTACTTC. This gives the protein CASSIHPGQGASEQYF. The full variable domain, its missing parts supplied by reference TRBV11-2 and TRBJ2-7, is EAGVAQSPRYKIIEKRQSVAFWCNPISGHATLYWYQQILGQGPKLLIQFQNNGVVDDSQLPKDRFSAERLKGVDSTLKIQPAKLEDSAVYLCASSIHPGQGASEQYFGPGTRLTVT.

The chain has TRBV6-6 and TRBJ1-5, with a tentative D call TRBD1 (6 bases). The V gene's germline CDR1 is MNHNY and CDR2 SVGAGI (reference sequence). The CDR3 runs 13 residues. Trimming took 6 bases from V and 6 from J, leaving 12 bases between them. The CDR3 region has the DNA TGTGCCAGCAGACAGGGTTTCACTCAGCCCCAGCATTTT. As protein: CASRQGFTQPQHF.

The CDR3 loop reads CASSLSRDTRRYTF. The CDR3 nucleotides read TGTGCCAGCAGTCTAAGCCGGGACACCCGGCGCTACACCTTC. The V call is TRBV6-5, the J call TRBJ1-2; maybe TRBD1 (6 bases). The V gene lost 5 bases and the J gene lost 9 bases, with 19 bases spanning the gap. Germline values: CDR1 MNHEY, CDR2 SVGAGI. CDR3 size: 14 residues.

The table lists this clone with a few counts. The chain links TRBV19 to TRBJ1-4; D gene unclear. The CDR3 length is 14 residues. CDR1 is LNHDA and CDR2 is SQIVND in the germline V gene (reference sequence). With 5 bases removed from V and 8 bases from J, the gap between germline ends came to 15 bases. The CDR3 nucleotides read TGTGCCAGTAGTGACCGAGGATTAATGGAAAAACTGTTTTTT. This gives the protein CASSDRGLMEKLFF.

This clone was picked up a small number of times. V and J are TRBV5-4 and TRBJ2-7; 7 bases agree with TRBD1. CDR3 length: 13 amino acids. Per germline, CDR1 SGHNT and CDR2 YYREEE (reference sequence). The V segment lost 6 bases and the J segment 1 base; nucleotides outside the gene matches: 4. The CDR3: CASTFRGSYEQYF. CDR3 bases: TGTGCCAGCACCTTCAGGGGGTCCTACGAGCAGTACTTC.

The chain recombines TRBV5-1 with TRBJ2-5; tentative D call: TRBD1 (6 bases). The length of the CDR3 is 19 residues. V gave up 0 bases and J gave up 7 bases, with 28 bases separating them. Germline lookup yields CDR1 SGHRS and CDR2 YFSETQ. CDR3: CASSLEAAGAEKIKGTQYF. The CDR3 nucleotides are TGCGCCAGCAGCTTGGAGGCTGCAGGGGCAGAGAAGATCAAGGGGACCCAGTACTTC.